This T cell receptor beta chain originates from a study of Graves' ophthalmopathy and Graves' hyperthyroidism. Study information: Peripheral blood was obtained at first diagnosis, ahead of any treatment.

Diagnostic conclusions were grounded in clinical symptoms, serum thyroxine, TRAb, thyroid ultrasound and orbital computed tomography. Study results and limitations: Blood shared most expanded thyroid clonotypes above 0.001 frequency. Progression of ophthalmopathy was predicted by the model with about 66% sensitivity and about 72% specificity.

Amplified TCR beta CDR3 regions were obtained using RNA transcripts as template. First-round RT-PCR employed HTBI primers, with a second-round multiplex PCR after it. TCRdb processed the multiplex PCR reads anew with MiXCR; each CDR3 protein has one entry. This sample carries 300,000 to 400,000 distinct CDR3 sequences, 15% to 20% of them seen once, and the ten largest clones take roughly an eighth. CDR1 MNHNS and CDR2 SASEGT come from the germline V gene. V lost 7 bases to trimming and J lost 8 bases, with 23 bases between them. The CDR3 runs to 15 residues. As concerns this clonotype: Antigen: not known. This may arise from a read error, as a much more abundant clone is one base away.

Sequenced: peripheral blood. This chain joins TRBV6-1 and TRBJ1-2, with a weak D call TRBD1 (5 bases). This TCR came from an adult man with Graves' ophthalmopathy. As DNA, the CDR3 is TGTGCCAGCATCACGAATCAGGGTTGGAATCGAGGCTACACCTTC. Its translation: CASITNQGWNRGYTF.